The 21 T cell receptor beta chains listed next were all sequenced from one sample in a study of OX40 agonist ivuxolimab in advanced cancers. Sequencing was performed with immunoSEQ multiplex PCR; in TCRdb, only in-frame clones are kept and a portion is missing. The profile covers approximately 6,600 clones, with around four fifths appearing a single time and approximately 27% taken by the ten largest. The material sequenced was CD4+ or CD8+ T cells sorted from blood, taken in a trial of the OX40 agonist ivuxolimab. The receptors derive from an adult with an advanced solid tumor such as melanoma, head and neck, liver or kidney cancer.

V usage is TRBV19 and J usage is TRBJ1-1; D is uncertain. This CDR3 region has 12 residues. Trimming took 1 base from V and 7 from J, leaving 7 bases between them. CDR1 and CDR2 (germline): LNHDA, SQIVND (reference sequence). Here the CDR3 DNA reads TGTGCCAGTAGTATAGGTGGGAATGAAGCTTTCTTT. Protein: CASSIGGNEAFF. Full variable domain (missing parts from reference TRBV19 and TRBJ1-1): DGGITQSPKYLFRKEGQNVTLSCEQNLNHDAMYWYRQDPGQGLRLIYYSQIVNDFQKGDIAEGYSVSREKKESFPLTVTSAQKNPTAFYLCASSIGGNEAFFGQGTRLTVV.

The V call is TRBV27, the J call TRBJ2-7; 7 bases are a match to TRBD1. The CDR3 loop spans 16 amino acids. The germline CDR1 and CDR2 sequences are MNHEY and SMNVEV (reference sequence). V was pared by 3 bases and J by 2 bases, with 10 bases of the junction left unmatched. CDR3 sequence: CASSFRGQQRPYEQYF. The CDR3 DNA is TGTGCCAGCAGTTTCCGGGGACAGCAAAGACCCTACGAGCAGTACTTC.

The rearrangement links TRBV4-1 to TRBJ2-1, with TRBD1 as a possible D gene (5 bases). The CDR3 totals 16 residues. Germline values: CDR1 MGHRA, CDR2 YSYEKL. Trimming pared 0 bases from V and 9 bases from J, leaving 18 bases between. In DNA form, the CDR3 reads TGCGCCAGCAGCCAAGATCTTGGGCAGGGATTAGTTGAGCAGTTCTTC. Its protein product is CASSQDLGQGLVEQFF.

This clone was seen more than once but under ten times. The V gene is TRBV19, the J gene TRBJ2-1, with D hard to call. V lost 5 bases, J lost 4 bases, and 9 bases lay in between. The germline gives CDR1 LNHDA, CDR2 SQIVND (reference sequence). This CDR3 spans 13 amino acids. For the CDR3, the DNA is TGTGCCAGTAGTTCCGACAATTACAATGAGCAGTTCTTC. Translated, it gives CASSSDNYNEQFF.

The CDR3 region has the DNA TGTGCCAGTAGACGGACAGCTGGAAACACCATATATTTT. The encoded protein is CASRRTAGNTIYF. V is TRBV19 and J is TRBJ1-3; possible D gene TRBD1, 6 bases. This CDR3 is built from 13 residues. Looked up from germline, CDR1 is LNHDA and CDR2 is SQIVND (reference sequence). Between the trimmed V and J ends, which lost 6 bases and 2 bases, there was a span of 8 bases. The whole variable domain, remainder taken from reference TRBV19 and TRBJ1-3, is DGGITQSPKYLFRKEGQNVTLSCEQNLNHDAMYWYRQDPGQGLRLIYYSQIVNDFQKGDIAEGYSVSREKKESFPLTVTSAQKNPTAFYLCASRRTAGNTIYFGEGSWLTVV.

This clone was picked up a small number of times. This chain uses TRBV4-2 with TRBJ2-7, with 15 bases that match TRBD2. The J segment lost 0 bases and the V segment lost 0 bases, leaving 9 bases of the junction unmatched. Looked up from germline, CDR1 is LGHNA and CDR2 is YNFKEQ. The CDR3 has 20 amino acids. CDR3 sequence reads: CASSQEGPGTSGRTSYEQYF. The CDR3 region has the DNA TGTGCCAGCAGCCAAGAGGGCCCCGGGACTAGCGGGAGGACCTCCTACGAGCAGTACTTC.

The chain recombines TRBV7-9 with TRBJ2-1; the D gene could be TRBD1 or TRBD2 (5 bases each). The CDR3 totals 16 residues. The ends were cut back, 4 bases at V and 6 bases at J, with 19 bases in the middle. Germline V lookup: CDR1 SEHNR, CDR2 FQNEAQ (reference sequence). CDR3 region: CASSSSRGTPLNEQFF. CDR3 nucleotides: TGTGCCAGCAGCTCCAGTAGAGGGACGCCCCTCAATGAGCAGTTCTTC.

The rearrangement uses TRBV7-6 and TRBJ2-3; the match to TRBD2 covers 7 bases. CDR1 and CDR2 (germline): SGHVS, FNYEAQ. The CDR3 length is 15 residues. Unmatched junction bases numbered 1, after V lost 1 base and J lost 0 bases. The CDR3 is CASSLEAGSTDTQYF. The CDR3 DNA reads TGTGCCAGCAGCTTAGAAGCGGGGAGCACAGATACGCAGTATTTT.

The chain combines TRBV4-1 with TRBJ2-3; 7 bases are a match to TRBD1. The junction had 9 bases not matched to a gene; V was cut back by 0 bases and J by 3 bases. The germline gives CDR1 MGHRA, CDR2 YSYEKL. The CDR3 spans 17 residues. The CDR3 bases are TGCGCCAGCAGCCAAGAAAACAGGGGATGGGGTACAGATACGCAGTATTTT. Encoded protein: CASSQENRGWGTDTQYF.

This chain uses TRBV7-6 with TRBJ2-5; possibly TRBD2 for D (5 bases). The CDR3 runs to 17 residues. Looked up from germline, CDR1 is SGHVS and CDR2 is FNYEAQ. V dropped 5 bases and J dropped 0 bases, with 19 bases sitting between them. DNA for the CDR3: TGTGCCAGCAGCCCACTACTAGAACCGAATCACCAAGAGACCCAGTACTTC. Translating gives CASSPLLEPNHQETQYF.

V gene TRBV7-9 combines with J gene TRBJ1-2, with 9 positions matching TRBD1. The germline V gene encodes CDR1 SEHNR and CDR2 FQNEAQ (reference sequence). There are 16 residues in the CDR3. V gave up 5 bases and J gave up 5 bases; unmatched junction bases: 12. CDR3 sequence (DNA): TGTGCCAGCAGCGACACGGAGGGACAGGGATGGTATGGCTACACCTTC. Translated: CASSDTEGQGWYGYTF. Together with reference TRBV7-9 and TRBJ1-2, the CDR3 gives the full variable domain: DTGVSQNPRHKITKRGQNVTFRCDPISEHNRLYWYRQTLGQGPEFLTYFQNEAQLEKSRLLSDRFSAERPKGSFSTLEIQRTEQGDSAMYLCASSDTEGQGWYGYTFGSGTRLTVV.

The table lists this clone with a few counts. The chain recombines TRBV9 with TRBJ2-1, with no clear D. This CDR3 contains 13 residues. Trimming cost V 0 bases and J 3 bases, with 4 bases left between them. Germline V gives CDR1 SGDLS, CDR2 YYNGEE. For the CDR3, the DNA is TGTGCCAGCAGCGTAGGGGACTACAATGAGCAGTTCTTC. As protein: CASSVGDYNEQFF.

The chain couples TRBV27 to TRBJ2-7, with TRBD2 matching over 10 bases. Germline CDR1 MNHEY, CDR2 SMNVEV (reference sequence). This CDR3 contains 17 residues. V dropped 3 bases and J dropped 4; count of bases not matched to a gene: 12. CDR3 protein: CASSFRPAVAGGYEQYF. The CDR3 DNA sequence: TGTGCCAGCAGTTTCCGCCCAGCGGTAGCGGGGGGATACGAGCAGTACTTC.

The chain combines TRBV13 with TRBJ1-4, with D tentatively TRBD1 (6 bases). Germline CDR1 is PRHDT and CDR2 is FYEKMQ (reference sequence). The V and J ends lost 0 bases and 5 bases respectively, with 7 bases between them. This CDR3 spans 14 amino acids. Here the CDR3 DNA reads TGTGCCAGCAGCTTAGGGACAGGCAATGAAAAACTGTTTTTT. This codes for CASSLGTGNEKLFF. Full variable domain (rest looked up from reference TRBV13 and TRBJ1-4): AAGVIQSPRHLIKEKRETATLKCYPIPRHDTVYWYQQGPGQDPQFLISFYEKMQSDKGSIPDRFSAQQFSDYHSELNMSSLELGDSALYFCASSLGTGNEKLFFGSGTQLSVL.

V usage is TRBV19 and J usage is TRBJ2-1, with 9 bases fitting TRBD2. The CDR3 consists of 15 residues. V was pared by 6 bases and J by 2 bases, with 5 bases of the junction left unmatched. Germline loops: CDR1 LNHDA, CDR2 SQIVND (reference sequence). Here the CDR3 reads CASSLSGSPYNEQFF. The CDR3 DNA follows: TGTGCCAGTAGCCTTAGCGGGAGCCCCTACAATGAGCAGTTCTTC.

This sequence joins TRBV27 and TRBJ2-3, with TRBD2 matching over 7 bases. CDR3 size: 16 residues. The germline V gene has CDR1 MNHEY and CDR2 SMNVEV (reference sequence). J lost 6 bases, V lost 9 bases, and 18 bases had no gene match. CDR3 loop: CASRLGTTRAYDTQYF. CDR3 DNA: TGTGCCAGTCGCCTCGGGACTACACGTGCCTACGATACGCAGTATTTT.

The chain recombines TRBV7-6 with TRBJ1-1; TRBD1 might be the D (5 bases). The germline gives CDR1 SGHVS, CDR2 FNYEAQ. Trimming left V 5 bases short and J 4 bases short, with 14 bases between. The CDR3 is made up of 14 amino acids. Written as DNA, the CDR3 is TGTGCCAGCAGCCCCCCGGGGGGGGGCACTGAAGCTTTCTTT. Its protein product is CASSPPGGGTEAFF.

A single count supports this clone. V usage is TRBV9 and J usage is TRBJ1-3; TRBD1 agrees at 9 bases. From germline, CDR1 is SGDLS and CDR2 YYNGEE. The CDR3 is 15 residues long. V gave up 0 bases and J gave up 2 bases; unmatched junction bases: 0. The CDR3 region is CASSVGDRAGNTIYF. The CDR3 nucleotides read TGTGCCAGCAGCGTAGGGGACAGGGCTGGAAACACCATATATTTT. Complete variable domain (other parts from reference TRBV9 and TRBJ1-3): DSGVTQTPKHLITATGQRVTLRCSPRSGDLSVYWYQQSLDQGLQFLIQYYNGEERAKGNILERFSAQQFPDLHSELNLSSLELGDSALYFCASSVGDRAGNTIYFGEGSWLTVV.

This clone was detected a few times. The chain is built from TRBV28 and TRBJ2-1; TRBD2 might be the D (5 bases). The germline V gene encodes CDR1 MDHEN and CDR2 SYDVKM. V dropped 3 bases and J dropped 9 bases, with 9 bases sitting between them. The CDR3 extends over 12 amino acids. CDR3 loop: CASSFGLTEQFF. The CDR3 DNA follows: TGTGCCAGCAGTTTTGGACTGACTGAGCAGTTCTTC. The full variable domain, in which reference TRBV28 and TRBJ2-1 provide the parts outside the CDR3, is DVKVTQSSRYLVKRTGEKVFLECVQDMDHENMFWYRQDPGLGLRLIYFSYDVKMKEKGDIPEGYSVSREKKERFSLILESASTNQTSMYLCASSFGLTEQFFGPGTRLTVL.

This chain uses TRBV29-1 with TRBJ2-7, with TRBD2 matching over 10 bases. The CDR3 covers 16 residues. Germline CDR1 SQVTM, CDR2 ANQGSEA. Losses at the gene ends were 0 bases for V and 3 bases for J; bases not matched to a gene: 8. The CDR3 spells CSVEDPGPSGGYEQYF. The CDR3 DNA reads TGCAGCGTTGAAGACCCCGGGCCTAGCGGGGGCTACGAGCAGTACTTC.

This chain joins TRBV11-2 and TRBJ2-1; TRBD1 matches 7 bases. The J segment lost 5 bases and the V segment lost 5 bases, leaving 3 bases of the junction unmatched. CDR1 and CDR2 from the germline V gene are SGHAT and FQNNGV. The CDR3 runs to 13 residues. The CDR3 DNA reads TGTGCCAGCAGCAACAGGGGAGACAATGAGCAGTTCTTC. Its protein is CASSNRGDNEQFF.